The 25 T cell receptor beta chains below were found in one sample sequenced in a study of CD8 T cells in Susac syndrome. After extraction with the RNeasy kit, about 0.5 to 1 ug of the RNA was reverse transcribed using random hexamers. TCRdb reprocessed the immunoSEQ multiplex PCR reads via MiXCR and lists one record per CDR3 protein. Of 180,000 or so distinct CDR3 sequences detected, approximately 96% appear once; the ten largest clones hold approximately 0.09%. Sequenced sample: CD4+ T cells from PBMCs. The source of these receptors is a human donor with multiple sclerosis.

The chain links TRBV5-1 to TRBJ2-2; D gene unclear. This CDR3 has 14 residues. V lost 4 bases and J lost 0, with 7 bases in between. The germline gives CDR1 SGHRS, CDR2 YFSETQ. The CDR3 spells CASSPSTNTGELFF. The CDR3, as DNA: TGCGCCAGCAGCCCGAGCACGAACACCGGGGAGCTGTTTTTT.

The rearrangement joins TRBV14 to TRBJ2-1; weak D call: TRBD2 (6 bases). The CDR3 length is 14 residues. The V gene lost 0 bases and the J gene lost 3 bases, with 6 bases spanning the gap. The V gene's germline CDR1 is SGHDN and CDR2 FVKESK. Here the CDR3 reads CASSQDSGYNEQFF. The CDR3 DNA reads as TGTGCCAGCAGCCAAGATAGCGGCTACAATGAGCAGTTCTTC.

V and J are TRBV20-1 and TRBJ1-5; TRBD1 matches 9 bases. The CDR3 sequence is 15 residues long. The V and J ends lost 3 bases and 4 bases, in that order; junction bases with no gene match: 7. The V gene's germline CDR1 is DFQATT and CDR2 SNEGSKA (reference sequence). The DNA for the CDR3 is TGCAGTGCTAGGGATCCGACAGGGGGTAATCAGCCCCAGCATTTT. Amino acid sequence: CSARDPTGGNQPQHF.

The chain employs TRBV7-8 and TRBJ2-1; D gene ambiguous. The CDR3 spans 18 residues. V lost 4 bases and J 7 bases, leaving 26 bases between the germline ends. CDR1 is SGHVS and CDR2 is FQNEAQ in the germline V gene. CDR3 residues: CASSSLRLGEGITNEQFF. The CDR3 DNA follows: TGTGCCAGCAGCTCACTACGTCTTGGGGAAGGGATTACGAATGAGCAGTTCTTC.

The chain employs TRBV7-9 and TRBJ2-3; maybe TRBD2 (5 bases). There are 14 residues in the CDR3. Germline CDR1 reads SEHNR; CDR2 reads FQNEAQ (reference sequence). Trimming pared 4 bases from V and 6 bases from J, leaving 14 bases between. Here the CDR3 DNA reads TGTGCCAGCAGCTCTAGGAGGAGTGTGGATACGCAGTATTTT. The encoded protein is CASSSRRSVDTQYF.

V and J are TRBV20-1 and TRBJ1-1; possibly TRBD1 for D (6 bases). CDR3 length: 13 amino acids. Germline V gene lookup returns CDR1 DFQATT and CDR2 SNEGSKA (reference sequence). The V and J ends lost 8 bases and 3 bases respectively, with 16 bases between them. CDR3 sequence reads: CSPRGGSDTEAFF. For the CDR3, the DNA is TGCAGTCCGAGGGGGGGCTCGGACACTGAAGCTTTCTTT.

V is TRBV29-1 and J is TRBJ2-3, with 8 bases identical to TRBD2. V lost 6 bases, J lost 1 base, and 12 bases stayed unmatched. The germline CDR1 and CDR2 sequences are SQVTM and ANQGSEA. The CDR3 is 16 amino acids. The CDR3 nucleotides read TGCAGCGTAAGAGCGGGGGCCACCCTAGGCACAGATACGCAGTATTTT. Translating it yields CSVRAGATLGTDTQYF.

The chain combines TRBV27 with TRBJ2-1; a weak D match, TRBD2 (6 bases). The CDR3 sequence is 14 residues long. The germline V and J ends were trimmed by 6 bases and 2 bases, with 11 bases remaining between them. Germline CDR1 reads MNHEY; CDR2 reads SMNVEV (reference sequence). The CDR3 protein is CASRGGFTYNEQFF. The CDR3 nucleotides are TGTGCCAGCAGGGGAGGCTTCACCTACAATGAGCAGTTCTTC.

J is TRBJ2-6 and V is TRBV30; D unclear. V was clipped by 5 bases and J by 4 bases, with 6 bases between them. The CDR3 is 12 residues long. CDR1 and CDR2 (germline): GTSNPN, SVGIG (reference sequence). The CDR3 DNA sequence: TGTGCCTGGGTGAGAGGGGCCAACGTCCTGACTTTC. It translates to CAWVRGANVLTF.

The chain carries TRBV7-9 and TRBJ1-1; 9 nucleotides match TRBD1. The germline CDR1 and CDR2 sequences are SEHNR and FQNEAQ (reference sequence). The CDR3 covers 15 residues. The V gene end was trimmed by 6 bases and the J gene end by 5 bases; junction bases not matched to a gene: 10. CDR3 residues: CASSSTGGLGTEAFF. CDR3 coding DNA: TGTGCCAGCAGTTCTACAGGGGGCTTGGGAACTGAAGCTTTCTTT.

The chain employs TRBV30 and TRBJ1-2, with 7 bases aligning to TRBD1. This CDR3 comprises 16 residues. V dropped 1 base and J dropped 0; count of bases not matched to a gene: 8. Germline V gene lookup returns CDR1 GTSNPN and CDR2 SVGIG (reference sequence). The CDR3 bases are TGTGCCTGGAGTGCTCGACAGGGCCTTACTAACTATGGCTACACCTTC. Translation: CAWSARQGLTNYGYTF.

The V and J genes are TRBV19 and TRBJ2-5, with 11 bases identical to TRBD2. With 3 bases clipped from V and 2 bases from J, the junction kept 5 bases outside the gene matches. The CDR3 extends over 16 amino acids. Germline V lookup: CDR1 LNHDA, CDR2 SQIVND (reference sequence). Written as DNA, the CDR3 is TGTGCCAGTAGTATCCCACTAGCGGGGGAGCAAGAGACCCAGTACTTC. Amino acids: CASSIPLAGEQETQYF.

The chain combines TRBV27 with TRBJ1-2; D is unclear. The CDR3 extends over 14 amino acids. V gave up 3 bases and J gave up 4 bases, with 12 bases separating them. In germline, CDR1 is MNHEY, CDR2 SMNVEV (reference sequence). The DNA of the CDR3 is TGTGCCAGCAGTTTCGGTGGGCAGCCCTATGGCTACACCTTC. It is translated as CASSFGGQPYGYTF.

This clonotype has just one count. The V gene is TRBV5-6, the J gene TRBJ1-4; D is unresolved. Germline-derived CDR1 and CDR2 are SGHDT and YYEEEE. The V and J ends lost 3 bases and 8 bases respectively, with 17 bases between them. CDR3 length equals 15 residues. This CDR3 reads CASSSPGLDGEKLFF. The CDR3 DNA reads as TGTGCCAGCAGCTCCCCGGGATTGGATGGGGAAAAACTGTTTTTT.

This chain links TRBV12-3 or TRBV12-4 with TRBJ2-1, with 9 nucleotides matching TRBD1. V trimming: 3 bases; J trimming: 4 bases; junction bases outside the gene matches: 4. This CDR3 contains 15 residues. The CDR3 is CASSLGQGGYNEQFF. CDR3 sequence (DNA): TGTGCCAGCAGTTTGGGACAGGGTGGATACAATGAGCAGTTCTTC.

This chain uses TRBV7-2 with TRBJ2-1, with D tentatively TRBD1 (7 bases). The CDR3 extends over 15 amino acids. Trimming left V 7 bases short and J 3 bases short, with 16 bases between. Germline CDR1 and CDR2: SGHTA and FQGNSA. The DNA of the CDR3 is TGTGCCAGCACCATTAGGGGGGACAGCTACAATGAGCAGTTCTTC. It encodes CASTIRGDSYNEQFF.

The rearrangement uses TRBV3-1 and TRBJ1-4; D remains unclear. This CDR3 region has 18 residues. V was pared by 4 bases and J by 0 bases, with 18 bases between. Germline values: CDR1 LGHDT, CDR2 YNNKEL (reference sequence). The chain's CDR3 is CASSRSLLLTSTNEKLFF. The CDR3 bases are TGTGCCAGCAGCCGAAGCCTGCTACTAACATCAACTAATGAAAAACTGTTTTTT.

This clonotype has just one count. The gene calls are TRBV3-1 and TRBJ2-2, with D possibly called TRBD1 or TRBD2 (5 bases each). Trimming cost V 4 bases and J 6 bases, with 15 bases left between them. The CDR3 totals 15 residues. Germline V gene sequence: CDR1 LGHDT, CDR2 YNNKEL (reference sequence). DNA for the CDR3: TGTGCCAGCAGCCCTAGGGACGATTTTTCCGGGGAGCTGTTTTTT. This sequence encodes CASSPRDDFSGELFF.

CDR3: CASSLVVGANGETQYF. The CDR3 DNA follows: TGCGCCAGCAGCTTGGTGGTGGGGGCGAACGGGGAGACCCAGTACTTC. V and J are TRBV5-1 and TRBJ2-5, with D tentatively TRBD1 (6 bases). Trimming removed 0 bases from V and 5 bases from J, with 17 bases in between. CDR3 length: 16 amino acids. Germline V gene sequence: CDR1 SGHRS, CDR2 YFSETQ.

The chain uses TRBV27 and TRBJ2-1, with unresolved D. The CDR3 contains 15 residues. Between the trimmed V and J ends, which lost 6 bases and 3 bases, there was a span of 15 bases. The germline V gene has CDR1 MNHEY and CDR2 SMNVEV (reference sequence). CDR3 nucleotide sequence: TGTGCCAGCAGCCCCCGGGTCTCTATCTACAATGAGCAGTTCTTC. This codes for CASSPRVSIYNEQFF.

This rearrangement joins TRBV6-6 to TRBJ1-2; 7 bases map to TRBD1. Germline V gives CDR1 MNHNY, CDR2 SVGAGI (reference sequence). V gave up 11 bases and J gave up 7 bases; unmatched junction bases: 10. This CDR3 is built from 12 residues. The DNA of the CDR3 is TGTGCCGGGACAGATGGAGGGGGTGGCTACACCTTC. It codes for CAGTDGGGGYTF.

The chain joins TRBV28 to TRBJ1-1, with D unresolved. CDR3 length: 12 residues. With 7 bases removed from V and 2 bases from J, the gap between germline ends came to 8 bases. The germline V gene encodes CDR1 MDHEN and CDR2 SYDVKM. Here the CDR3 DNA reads TGTGCCAGCATCAAGGGCAACACTGAAGCTTTCTTT. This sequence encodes CASIKGNTEAFF.

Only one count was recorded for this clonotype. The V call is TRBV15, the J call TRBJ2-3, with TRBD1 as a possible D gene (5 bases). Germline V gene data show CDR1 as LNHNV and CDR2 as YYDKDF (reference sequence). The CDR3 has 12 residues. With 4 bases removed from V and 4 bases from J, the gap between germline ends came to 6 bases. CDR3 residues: CATSTRADTQYF. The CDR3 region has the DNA TGTGCCACCAGCACCAGGGCAGATACGCAGTATTTT.

CDR3 protein: CAWSRAGENIQYF. The CDR3 bases are TGTGCCTGGAGTAGAGCGGGGGAAAACATTCAGTACTTC. The rearrangement uses TRBV30 and TRBJ2-4; 8 positions match TRBD2. The CDR3 consists of 13 residues. V shed 2 bases, J shed 5 bases, and the junction held 2 bases outside the gene matches. Germline assignment: CDR1 GTSNPN and CDR2 SVGIG (reference sequence).

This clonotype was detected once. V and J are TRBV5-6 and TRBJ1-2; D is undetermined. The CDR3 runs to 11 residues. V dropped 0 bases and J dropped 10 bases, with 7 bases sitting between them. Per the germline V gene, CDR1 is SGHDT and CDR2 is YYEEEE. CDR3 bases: TGTGCCAGCAGCTTGGCCGAAGTCTACACCTTC. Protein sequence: CASSLAEVYTF.